Shown below are 32 T cell receptor beta chains from a single sample sequenced in a study of shared clonotypes between healthy human individuals. TCRdb's copy holds only in-frame clones and misses some; the assay was immunoSEQ multiplex PCR. The repertoire holds over a million clones, with approximately 96% as singletons. The source material was naive CD4+ T cells sorted from blood. The subset here: CD45RA+ positively selected. The receptors were gathered from a man aged 25-45 years in good health.

The V and J genes are TRBV28 and TRBJ2-7; D may match TRBD1 or TRBD2 (5 bases each). The CDR3 is made up of 14 amino acids. Germline CDR1 reads MDHEN; CDR2 reads SYDVKM. V was cut by 11 bases and J by 5 bases, with 22 bases left in between. This CDR3 is CAGMPGGARNEQYF. CDR3 DNA sequence: TGTGCCGGAATGCCTGGGGGTGCCAGGAACGAGCAGTACTTC.

This chain joins TRBV5-1 and TRBJ2-2; the match to TRBD2 covers 7 bases. Germline assignment: CDR1 SGHRS and CDR2 YFSETQ. With 0 bases clipped from V and 3 bases from J, the junction kept 5 bases outside the gene matches. This CDR3 comprises 16 residues. The CDR3 DNA follows: TGCGCCAGCAGCTTGGAGGGCGGGAGCCACACCGGGGAGCTGTTTTTT. It is translated as CASSLEGGSHTGELFF.

V is TRBV4-3 and J is TRBJ2-4, with 14 nucleotides matching TRBD2. Germline loops: CDR1 LGHNA, CDR2 YSLEER. The V segment lost 0 bases and the J segment 6 bases; nucleotides outside the gene matches: 1. This CDR3 spans 16 amino acids. The CDR3 DNA is TGCGCCAGCAGCCAAGAAGGGACTAGCGGGGGAAACATTCAGTACTTC. Protein: CASSQEGTSGGNIQYF.

J is TRBJ2-2 and V is TRBV10-2; D ambiguous. The germline CDR1 and CDR2 sequences are WSHSY and SAAADI. Trimming took off 4 bases at V and 1 base at J, with 7 bases between the two ends. The CDR3 consists of 14 residues. CDR3 nucleotide sequence: TGCGCCAGCAGTGTCGCAGGGAACACCGGGGAGCTGTTTTTT. Residues: CASSVAGNTGELFF.

The rearrangement links TRBV10-2 to TRBJ2-3; TRBD2 aligns across 8 bases. This CDR3 has 14 residues. The germline CDR1 and CDR2 sequences are WSHSY and SAAADI. Trimming removed 6 bases from V and 2 bases from J; junction bases left unmatched: 4. CDR3 sequence (DNA): TGCGCCAGCAGAACAGCGGGAGCCACAGATACGCAGTATTTT. It codes for CASRTAGATDTQYF.

The chain joins TRBV28 to TRBJ2-7; 9 bases line up with TRBD1. Germline CDR1 is MDHEN and CDR2 is SYDVKM. V lost 3 bases and J lost 3; bases outside the gene matches: 6. There are 15 residues in the CDR3. CDR3 DNA sequence: TGTGCCAGCAGTTTTCCTGGACAGGGGAACTACGAGCAGTACTTC. This gives the protein CASSFPGQGNYEQYF.

The V gene is TRBV19, the J gene TRBJ2-1; D is uncertain. Germline V gene lookup returns CDR1 LNHDA and CDR2 SQIVND (reference sequence). With 4 bases removed from V and 2 bases from J, the gap between germline ends came to 6 bases. CDR3 size: 13 residues. The chain's CDR3 is CASSTTPYNEQFF. The CDR3 nucleotides are TGTGCCAGTAGTACCACCCCCTACAATGAGCAGTTCTTC.

This sequence joins TRBV13 and TRBJ2-7, with 10 bases aligning to TRBD2. V trimming: 7 bases; J trimming: 3 bases; junction bases outside the gene matches: 3. The CDR3 spans 13 residues. Germline CDR1 and CDR2: PRHDT and FYEKMQ (reference sequence). CDR3 protein: CASTRTSGYEQYF. The CDR3 DNA follows: TGTGCCAGCACCCGGACTAGCGGCTACGAGCAGTACTTC.

CDR3 protein: CASSETTGLKFF. As DNA, the CDR3 is TGTGCCAGCAGTGAGACGACAGGGTTAAAATTCTTC. The V and J genes are TRBV6-1 and TRBJ2-1, with 7 bases matching TRBD1. CDR1 and CDR2 from the germline V gene are MNHNS and SASEGT. This CDR3 is built from 12 residues. V was pared by 3 bases and J by 16 bases, with 9 bases of the junction left unmatched.

Here the CDR3 DNA reads TGCGCCAGCAGTGAGCGGCTATCCTACAATGAGCAGTTCTTC. Amino acid sequence: CASSERLSYNEQFF. This chain connects TRBV5-1 to TRBJ2-1, with a tentative D call TRBD2 (5 bases). CDR1 and CDR2 (germline): SGHRS, YFSETQ. V lost 5 bases to trimming and J lost 1 base, with 10 bases between them. CDR3 length: 14 residues.

The chain combines TRBV6-5 with TRBJ2-7, with TRBD2 as a possible D gene (5 bases). V was pared by 0 bases and J by 5 bases, with 14 bases between. Germline V CDR1 and CDR2: MNHEY, SVGAGI. This CDR3 spans 15 amino acids. Here the CDR3 DNA reads TGTGCCAGCAGTTACTCGGGCCTGAGGGCCCACGAGCAGTACTTC. This encodes CASSYSGLRAHEQYF.

V is TRBV5-1 and J is TRBJ1-2, with TRBD1 as a possible D gene (6 bases). V lost 4 bases to trimming and J lost 5 bases, with 15 bases between them. Germline assignment: CDR1 SGHRS and CDR2 YFSETQ. This CDR3 spans 14 amino acids. Here the CDR3 DNA reads TGCGCCAGCAGCGCGTTACAGGGAGATTATGGCTACACCTTC. Translating gives CASSALQGDYGYTF.

The chain combines TRBV14 with TRBJ2-1; D possibly corresponds to TRBD2 (6 bases). V lost 3 bases and J lost 7, with 10 bases in between. CDR3 length: 13 amino acids. Germline V gene data show CDR1 as SGHDN and CDR2 as FVKESK. This CDR3 reads CASSHFAGNEQFF. Here the CDR3 DNA reads TGTGCCAGCAGCCACTTCGCGGGGAATGAGCAGTTCTTC.

The chain combines TRBV2 with TRBJ2-5; D not resolved. The CDR3 is 11 amino acids. Per the germline V gene, CDR1 is SNHLY and CDR2 is FYNNEI. The V end lost 6 bases, the J end lost 2 bases, and 4 bases lay between the germline ends. The CDR3 protein is CASRLQETQYF. CDR3 DNA: TGTGCCAGCAGGCTTCAAGAGACCCAGTACTTC.

This sequence joins TRBV9 and TRBJ2-1, with 10 bases identical to TRBD2. The length of the CDR3 is 16 residues. Per the germline V gene, CDR1 is SGDLS and CDR2 is YYNGEE. V was pared by 0 bases and J by 8 bases, with 8 bases of the junction left unmatched. DNA for the CDR3: TGTGCCAGCAGCGTAGCCTCTAGCGGGAGAATAGATGAGCAGTTCTTC. Its translation: CASSVASSGRIDEQFF.

The chain has TRBV6-5 and TRBJ2-7, with D perhaps given as TRBD1 or TRBD2 (5 bases each). In germline, CDR1 is MNHEY, CDR2 SVGAGI. The V gene lost 3 bases and the J gene lost 1 base, with 13 bases spanning the gap. This CDR3 is built from 15 residues. The CDR3: CASSYLGEGSYEQYF. Written as DNA, the CDR3 is TGTGCCAGCAGTTATCTGGGGGAAGGGTCCTACGAGCAGTACTTC.

As for this clone: Other DNA sequences in this specimen translate into the identical CDR3. The V call is TRBV6-5, the J call TRBJ2-3, with TRBD2 identical over 11 bases. Germline CDR1 and CDR2: MNHEY and SVGAGI. V gave up 6 bases and J gave up 1 base; unmatched junction bases: 3. The CDR3 covers 15 residues. The CDR3 DNA reads TGTGCCAGCAGCTCGGGACTAGCGGGCACAGATACGCAGTATTTT. This translates into CASSSGLAGTDTQYF.

The genes are TRBV27 and TRBJ2-2; D perhaps matches TRBD2 (5 bases). Germline loops: CDR1 MNHEY, CDR2 SMNVEV (reference sequence). The V and J ends lost 5 bases and 4 bases respectively, with 11 bases between them. The CDR3 consists of 14 residues. The CDR3 reads CASSPPAGTGELFF. The CDR3 coding sequence is TGTGCCAGCAGTCCCCCCGCGGGCACCGGGGAGCTGTTTTTT.

The V and J genes are TRBV28 and TRBJ2-7, with D possibly TRBD1 on 6 matching bases. The germline gives CDR1 MDHEN, CDR2 SYDVKM. Deletions cut 8 bases from V and 0 bases from J, with 11 bases between. CDR3 size: 13 residues. The DNA of the CDR3 is TGTGCCAGCCACGAGGACAGCTCCTACGAGCAGTACTTC. It codes for CASHEDSSYEQYF.

This sequence joins TRBV7-8 and TRBJ2-1; 10 bases match TRBD2. V lost 5 bases, J lost 8 bases, and 9 bases stayed unmatched. Germline V gene sequence: CDR1 SGHVS, CDR2 FQNEAQ. This CDR3 is 15 amino acids long. The CDR3 here is CASSLGLAGGDEQFF. The CDR3 region has the DNA TGTGCCAGCAGCCTGGGGTTAGCGGGAGGAGATGAGCAGTTCTTC.

The J gene is TRBJ1-2, the V gene TRBV6-5; D remains unclear. CDR1 is MNHEY and CDR2 is SVGAGI in the germline V gene. The CDR3 is made up of 15 amino acids. Trimming shortened V by 7 bases and J by 0 bases, and 15 bases separated the two germline ends. CDR3 nucleotide sequence: TGTGCCAGCAAAATCGAAGCAGGAGCTAACTATGGCTACACCTTC. Translating it yields CASKIEAGANYGYTF.

The rearrangement links TRBV27 to TRBJ2-3; weak D call: TRBD1 (5 bases). This CDR3 has 14 residues. V lost 6 bases, J lost 6 bases, and 16 bases lay in between. Germline V gives CDR1 MNHEY, CDR2 SMNVEV (reference sequence). CDR3 coding DNA: TGTGCCAGCAGCAGACCAGGGTTGAGGGATACGCAGTATTTT. It codes for CASSRPGLRDTQYF.

V gene TRBV11-2 combines with J gene TRBJ2-7, with 10 positions matching TRBD1. The V segment lost 2 bases and the J segment 6 bases; nucleotides outside the gene matches: 7. The CDR3 contains 15 residues. Germline V gene data show CDR1 as SGHAT and CDR2 as FQNNGV. CDR3 coding DNA: TGTGCCAGCAGCTTAAGACAGGGGGCCACCCTCGAGCAGTACTTC. It encodes CASSLRQGATLEQYF.

V is TRBV11-3 and J is TRBJ2-7, with 8 bases fitting TRBD2. The V gene end was trimmed by 4 bases and the J gene end by 2 bases; junction bases not matched to a gene: 10. CDR1 is SGHNT, CDR2 YENEEA, per germline. This CDR3 region has 16 residues. The CDR3 DNA reads as TGTGCCAGCAGCTCCGAAAGCGGGAGTAAGACCTACGAGCAGTACTTC. Its protein is CASSSESGSKTYEQYF.

The V gene is TRBV6-5, the J gene TRBJ1-3; D is uncertain. V was clipped by 6 bases and J by 0 bases, with 12 bases between them. The germline V gene has CDR1 MNHEY and CDR2 SVGAGI. The CDR3 is 15 amino acids. This CDR3 reads CASSPSQLSGNTIYF. Written as DNA, the CDR3 is TGTGCCAGCAGCCCCTCCCAACTCTCTGGAAACACCATATATTTT.

The V gene is TRBV5-1, the J gene TRBJ1-1; possibly TRBD1 for D (5 bases). The ends were cut back, 1 base at V and 2 bases at J, with 9 bases in the middle. This CDR3 has 14 residues. The germline V gene encodes CDR1 SGHRS and CDR2 YFSETQ. The CDR3 DNA sequence: TGCGCCAGCAGCTTGCGAGGGGTTAACACTGAAGCTTTCTTT. Translated, it gives CASSLRGVNTEAFF.

This chain joins TRBV27 and TRBJ2-7; a weak D match, TRBD1 (5 bases). Germline V gene sequence: CDR1 MNHEY, CDR2 SMNVEV (reference sequence). CDR3 length: 13 residues. Between the trimmed V and J ends, which lost 3 bases and 2 bases, there was a span of 8 bases. The DNA for the CDR3 is TGTGCCAGCAGTTTCGACAGAGCCTACGAGCAGTACTTC. Encoded protein: CASSFDRAYEQYF.

As concerns this clone: The sample carries other DNA sequences with the same CDR3. The chain couples TRBV18 to TRBJ2-2; D not resolved. The CDR3 totals 12 residues. V gave up 3 bases and J gave up 5 bases, with 4 bases separating them. Germline values: CDR1 KGHSH, CDR2 LQKENI. In DNA, the CDR3 is TGTGCCAGCTCACCTCGTACCGGGGAGCTGTTTTTT. Its protein is CASSPRTGELFF.

The chain has TRBV5-1 and TRBJ2-1; possibly TRBD2 for D (5 bases). V dropped 4 bases and J dropped 8 bases, with 19 bases sitting between them. The CDR3 is 15 residues long. Germline-derived CDR1 and CDR2 are SGHRS and YFSETQ. CDR3 sequence: CASSRGRGTVDEQFF. The CDR3 coding sequence is TGCGCCAGCAGCCGCGGCCGGGGAACGGTAGATGAGCAGTTCTTC.

The chain joins TRBV11-2 to TRBJ1-1, with D possibly TRBD1 on 5 matching bases. The germline CDR1 and CDR2 sequences are SGHAT and FQNNGV. The CDR3 has 13 amino acids. V shed 5 bases and J shed 4 bases, with 11 bases lying between them. CDR3 in amino acids: CASSRDGGTEAFF. The CDR3 region has the DNA TGTGCCAGCAGCCGGGACGGTGGCACTGAAGCTTTCTTT.

The table lists this clone with a few counts. V is TRBV15 and J is TRBJ1-5; no clear D. Germline CDR1 is LNHNV and CDR2 is YYDKDF (reference sequence). With 0 bases removed from V and 6 bases from J, the gap between germline ends came to 6 bases. The CDR3 runs 13 residues. The chain's CDR3 is CATSRDLSQPQHF. The CDR3 DNA is TGTGCCACCAGCAGAGATTTAAGTCAGCCCCAGCATTTT.

The chain links TRBV6-1 to TRBJ2-3; no clear D gene. There are 14 residues in the CDR3. Germline CDR1 and CDR2: MNHNS and SASEGT. Trimming took 2 bases from V and 4 from J, leaving 10 bases between them. The chain's CDR3 is CASSEHDWADTQYF. The CDR3 nucleotides read TGTGCCAGCAGTGAACATGATTGGGCAGATACGCAGTATTTT.